This T cell receptor (beta chain) comes out of a study of T cell responses to AZD1222 COVID-19 vaccine. This CDR3 contains 13 residues. The germline V and J ends were trimmed by 1 base and 6 bases, with 8 bases remaining between them. Germline V lookup: CDR1 MNHEY, CDR2 SVGAGI. Sequenced by immunoSEQ multiplex PCR; TCRdb stores in-frame clones only, minus some. The table lists roughly 120,000 clones, 88% of them singletons, with less than 6% in the top ten. The rearrangement links TRBV6-5 to TRBJ2-3; D perhaps matches TRBD1 (6 bases). This TCR came from an adult in good health. The sample here was peripheral blood, taken on day 0 of AZD1222 vaccination. The CDR3 coding sequence is TGTGCCAGCAGTTACTTTCAGGGGGATACGCAGTATTTT. Translating gives CASSYFQGDTQYF.